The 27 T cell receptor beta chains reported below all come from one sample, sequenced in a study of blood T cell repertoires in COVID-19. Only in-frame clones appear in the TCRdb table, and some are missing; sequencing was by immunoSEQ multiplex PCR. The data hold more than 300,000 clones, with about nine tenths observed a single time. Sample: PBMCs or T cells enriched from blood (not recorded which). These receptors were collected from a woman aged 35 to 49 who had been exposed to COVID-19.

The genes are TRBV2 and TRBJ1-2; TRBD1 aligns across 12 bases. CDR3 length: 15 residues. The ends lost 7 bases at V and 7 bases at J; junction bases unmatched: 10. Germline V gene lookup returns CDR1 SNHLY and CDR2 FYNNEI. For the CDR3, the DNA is TGTGCCAGCAACCCCCGGGACAGGGGGCCGGGTGGCTACACCTTC. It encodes CASNPRDRGPGGYTF.

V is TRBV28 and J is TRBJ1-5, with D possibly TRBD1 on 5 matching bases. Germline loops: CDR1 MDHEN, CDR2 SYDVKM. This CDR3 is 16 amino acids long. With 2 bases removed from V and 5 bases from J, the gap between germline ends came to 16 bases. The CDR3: CASSLVLGGTYQPQHF. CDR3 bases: TGTGCCAGCAGTTTAGTTCTGGGGGGTACTTATCAGCCCCAGCATTTT.

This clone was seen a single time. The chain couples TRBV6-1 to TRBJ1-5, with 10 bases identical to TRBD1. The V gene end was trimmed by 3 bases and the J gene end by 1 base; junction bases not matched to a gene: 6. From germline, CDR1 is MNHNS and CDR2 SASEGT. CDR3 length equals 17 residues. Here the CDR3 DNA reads TGTGCCAGCAGTGACATGACAGGGGGCGGAAGCAATCAGCCCCAGCATTTT. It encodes CASSDMTGGGSNQPQHF.

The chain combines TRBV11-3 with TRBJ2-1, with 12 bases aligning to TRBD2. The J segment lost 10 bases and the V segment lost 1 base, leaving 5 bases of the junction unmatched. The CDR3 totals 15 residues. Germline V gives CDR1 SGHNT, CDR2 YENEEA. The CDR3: CASSLASGRVREQFF. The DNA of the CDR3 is TGTGCCAGCAGCTTAGCTAGCGGGAGGGTCCGGGAGCAGTTCTTC.

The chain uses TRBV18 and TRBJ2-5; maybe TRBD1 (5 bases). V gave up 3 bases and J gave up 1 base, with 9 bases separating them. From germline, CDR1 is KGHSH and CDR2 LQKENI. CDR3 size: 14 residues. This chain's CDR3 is CASSPRQSQETQYF. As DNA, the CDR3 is TGTGCCAGCTCACCGCGACAGAGCCAAGAGACCCAGTACTTC.

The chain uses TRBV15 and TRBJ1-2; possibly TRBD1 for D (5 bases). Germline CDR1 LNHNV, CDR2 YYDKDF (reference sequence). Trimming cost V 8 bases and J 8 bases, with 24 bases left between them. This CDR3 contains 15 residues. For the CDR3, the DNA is TGTGCCACCGCGATGGGAATCCAGGGCCGGGGGGGCTACACCTTC. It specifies CATAMGIQGRGGYTF.

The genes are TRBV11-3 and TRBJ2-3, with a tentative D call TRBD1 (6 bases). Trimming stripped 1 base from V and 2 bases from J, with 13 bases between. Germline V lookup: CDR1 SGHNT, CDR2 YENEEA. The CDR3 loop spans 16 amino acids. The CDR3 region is CASSLGARGTTDTQYF. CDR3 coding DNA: TGTGCCAGCAGCTTAGGGGCCAGGGGTACCACAGATACGCAGTATTTT.

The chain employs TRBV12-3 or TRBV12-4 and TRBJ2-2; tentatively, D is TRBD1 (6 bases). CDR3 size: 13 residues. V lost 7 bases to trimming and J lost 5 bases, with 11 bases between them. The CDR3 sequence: CASKTGKTGELFF. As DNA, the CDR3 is TGTGCCAGCAAAACAGGGAAAACCGGGGAGCTGTTTTTT.

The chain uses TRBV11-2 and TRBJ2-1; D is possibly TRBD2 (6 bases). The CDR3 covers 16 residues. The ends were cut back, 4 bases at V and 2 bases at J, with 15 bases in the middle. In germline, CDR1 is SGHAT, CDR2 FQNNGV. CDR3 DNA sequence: TGTGCCAGCAGCTATGGTCGGGGGAGGACCTACAATGAGCAGTTCTTC. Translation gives CASSYGRGRTYNEQFF. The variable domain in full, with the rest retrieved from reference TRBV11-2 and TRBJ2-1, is EAGVAQSPRYKIIEKRQSVAFWCNPISGHATLYWYQQILGQGPKLLIQFQNNGVVDDSQLPKDRFSAERLKGVDSTLKIQPAKLEDSAVYLCASSYGRGRTYNEQFFGPGTRLTVL.

CDR3 in amino acids: CASSERGTGRNQPQHF. For the CDR3, the DNA is TGTGCCAGCAGTGAGCGCGGGACAGGGAGGAACCAGCCCCAGCATTTT. The chain joins TRBV2 to TRBJ1-5; 9 bases align to TRBD1. V lost 3 bases, J lost 7 bases, and 10 bases stayed unmatched. Germline CDR1 reads SNHLY; CDR2 reads FYNNEI. The CDR3 is 16 residues long. The full variable domain, with the rest looked up from reference TRBV2 and TRBJ1-5, is EPEVTQTPSHQVTQMGQEVILRCVPISNHLYFYWYRQILGQKVEFLVSFYNNEISEKSEIFDDQFSVERPDGSNFTLKIRSTKLEDSAMYFCASSERGTGRNQPQHFGDGTRLSIL.

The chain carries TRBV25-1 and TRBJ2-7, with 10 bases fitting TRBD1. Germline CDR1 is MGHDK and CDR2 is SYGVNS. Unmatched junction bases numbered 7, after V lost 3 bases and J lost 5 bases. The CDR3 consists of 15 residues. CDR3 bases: TGTGCCAGCAGTGACCCGGACAGGGGGAGAAACGAGCAGTACTTC. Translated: CASSDPDRGRNEQYF.

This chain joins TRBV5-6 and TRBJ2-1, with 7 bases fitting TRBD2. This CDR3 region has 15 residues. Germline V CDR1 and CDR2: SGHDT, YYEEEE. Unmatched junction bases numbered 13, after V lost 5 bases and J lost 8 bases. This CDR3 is CASRSPGRGNHEQFF. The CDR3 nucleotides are TGTGCCAGCAGATCACCTGGGCGGGGGAATCATGAGCAGTTCTTC.

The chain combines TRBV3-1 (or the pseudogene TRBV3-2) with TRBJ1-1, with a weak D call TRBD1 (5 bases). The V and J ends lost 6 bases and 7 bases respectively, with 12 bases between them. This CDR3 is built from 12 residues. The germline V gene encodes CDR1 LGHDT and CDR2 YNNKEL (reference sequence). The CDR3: CASRATASEAFF. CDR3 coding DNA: TGTGCCAGCAGAGCGACAGCGAGTGAAGCTTTCTTT.

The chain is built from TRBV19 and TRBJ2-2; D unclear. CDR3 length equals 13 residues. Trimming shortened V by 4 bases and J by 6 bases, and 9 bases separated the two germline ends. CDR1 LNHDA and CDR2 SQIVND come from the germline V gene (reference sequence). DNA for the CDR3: TGTGCCAGTAGTAAGGTTACAGCCGGGGAGCTGTTTTTT. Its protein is CASSKVTAGELFF.

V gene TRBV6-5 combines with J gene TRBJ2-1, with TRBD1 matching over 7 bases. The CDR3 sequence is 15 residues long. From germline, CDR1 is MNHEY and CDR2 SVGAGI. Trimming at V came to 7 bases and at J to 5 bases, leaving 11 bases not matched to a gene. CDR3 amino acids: CASTRDRDSHNEQFF. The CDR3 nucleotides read TGTGCCAGCACTCGGGACCGGGACAGCCACAATGAGCAGTTCTTC.

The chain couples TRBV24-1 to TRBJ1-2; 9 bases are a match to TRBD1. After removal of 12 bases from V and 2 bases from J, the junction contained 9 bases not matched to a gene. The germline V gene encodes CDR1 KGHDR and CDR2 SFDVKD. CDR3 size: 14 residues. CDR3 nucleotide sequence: TGTGCCCACAGGGGGCAGGGGAGGAACTATGGCTACACCTTC. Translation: CAHRGQGRNYGYTF.

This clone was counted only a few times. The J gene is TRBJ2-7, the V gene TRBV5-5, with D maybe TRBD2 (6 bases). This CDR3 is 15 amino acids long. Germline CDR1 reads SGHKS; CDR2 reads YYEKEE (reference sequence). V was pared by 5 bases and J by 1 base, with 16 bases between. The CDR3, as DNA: TGTGCCAGCAGGCGTACCGGGACTTCGTCCTACGAGCAGTACTTC. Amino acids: CASRRTGTSSYEQYF.

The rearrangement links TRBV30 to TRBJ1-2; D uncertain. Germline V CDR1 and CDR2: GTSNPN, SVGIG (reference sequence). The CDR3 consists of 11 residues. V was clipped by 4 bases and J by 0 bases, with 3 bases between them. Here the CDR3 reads CAWTANYGYTF. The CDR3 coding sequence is TGTGCCTGGACAGCTAACTATGGCTACACCTTC.

The CDR3 is CASSATSYSGNTIYF. DNA for the CDR3: TGTGCCAGCAGCGCGACTTCATACTCTGGAAACACCATATATTTT. The J gene is TRBJ1-3, the V gene TRBV9; D remains ambiguous. The CDR3 covers 15 residues. Germline lookup yields CDR1 SGDLS and CDR2 YYNGEE. V was shortened by 3 bases and J by 0 bases, with 10 bases between the two germline ends.

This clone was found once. In nucleotides, the CDR3 is TGTGCCAGCAGCAACTCCCGTAGCGAGGGAGGAGAACCCTACAATGAGCAGTTCTTC. Amino acids: CASSNSRSEGGEPYNEQFF. This chain joins TRBV21-1 and TRBJ2-1; TRBD2 was called by the table and not checked on the DNA. TRBV21-1 is deemed a pseudogene. This CDR3 has 19 residues.

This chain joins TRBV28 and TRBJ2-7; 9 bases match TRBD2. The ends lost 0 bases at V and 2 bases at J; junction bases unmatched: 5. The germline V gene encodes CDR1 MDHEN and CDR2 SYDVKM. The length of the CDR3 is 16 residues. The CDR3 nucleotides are TGTGCCAGCAGTTTATGGGGCGGGGGGGCGGCCTACGAGCAGTACTTC. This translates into CASSLWGGGAAYEQYF.

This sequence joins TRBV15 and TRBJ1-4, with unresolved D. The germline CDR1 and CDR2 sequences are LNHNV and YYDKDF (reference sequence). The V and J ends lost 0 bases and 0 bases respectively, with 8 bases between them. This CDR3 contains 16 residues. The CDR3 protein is CATSRDMQATNEKLFF. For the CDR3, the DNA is TGTGCCACCAGCAGAGATATGCAGGCAACTAATGAAAAACTGTTTTTT.

CDR3 bases: TGTGCCAGCAGTTCCGCAAGGGGCTCACCCCTCCACTTT. It translates to CASSSARGSPLHF. The chain carries TRBV28 and TRBJ1-6; tentatively, D is TRBD1 (5 bases). The CDR3 contains 13 residues. Germline-derived CDR1 and CDR2 are MDHEN and SYDVKM. With 4 bases removed from V and 10 bases from J, the gap between germline ends came to 11 bases.

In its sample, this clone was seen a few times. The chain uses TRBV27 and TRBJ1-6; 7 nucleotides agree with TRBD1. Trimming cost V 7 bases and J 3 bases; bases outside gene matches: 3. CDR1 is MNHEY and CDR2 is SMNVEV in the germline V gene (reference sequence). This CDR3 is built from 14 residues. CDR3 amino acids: CASNRQGYNSPLHF. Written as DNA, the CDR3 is TGTGCCAGCAACCGACAGGGCTATAATTCACCCCTCCACTTT.

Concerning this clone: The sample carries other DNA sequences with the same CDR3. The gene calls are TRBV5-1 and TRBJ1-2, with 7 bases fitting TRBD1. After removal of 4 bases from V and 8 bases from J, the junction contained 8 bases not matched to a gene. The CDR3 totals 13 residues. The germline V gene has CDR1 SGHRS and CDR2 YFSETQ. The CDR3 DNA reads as TGCGCCAGCAGCCCTACAGGGGTTGGCGGCTACACCTTC. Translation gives CASSPTGVGGYTF.

CDR3 nucleotide sequence: TGTGCCAGCAGTGAAGCAAGTTGGCGGGGTTACAATGAGCAGTTCTTC. It is translated as CASSEASWRGYNEQFF. The rearrangement links TRBV6-1 to TRBJ2-1, with D possibly being TRBD2 (6 bases). Germline values: CDR1 MNHNS, CDR2 SASEGT. The CDR3 spans 16 residues. The V gene lost 0 bases and the J gene lost 4 bases, with 13 bases spanning the gap.

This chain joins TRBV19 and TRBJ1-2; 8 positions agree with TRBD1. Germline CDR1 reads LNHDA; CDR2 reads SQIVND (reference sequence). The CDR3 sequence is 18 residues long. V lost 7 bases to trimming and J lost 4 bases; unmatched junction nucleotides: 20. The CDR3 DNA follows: TGTGCCAGTAAACAAGCGCCGACAGGGGTCCAACTGGGCTATGGCTACACCTTC. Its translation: CASKQAPTGVQLGYGYTF.